Sequencing of this T cell receptor beta chain was carried out in a study of cytomegalovirus exposure and HLA in healthy donors. Study-wide points: Being indistinguishable, some V segments were excluded, TRBV6-2 and TRBV6-3 among them. TCR beta V segments were, for the most part, productive about 87% or about 30% of the time in an earlier analysis.

The PCR ran on 60 Vbeta and 13 Jbeta primers. Assay: immunoSEQ multiplex PCR; the TCRdb copy retains only in-frame clones and omits some. This repertoire shows around 130,000 clones, roughly 78% found once; its top ten account for around 5%. V was pared by 1 base and J by 3 bases, with 13 bases between. The CDR3 runs 15 residues. The V gene's germline CDR1 is SEHNR and CDR2 FQNEAQ (reference sequence). To note about this clone: Its cognate antigen is unknown.

The rearrangement joins TRBV7-9 to TRBJ2-7; D perhaps matches TRBD2 (7 bases). This sequence originates from a young man in good health and CMV-seronegative. Specimen: PBMCs. The CDR3 coding sequence is TGTGCCAGCAGCTTAGGAGGGGGACTAAACTACGAGCAGTACTTC. It yields the protein CASSLGGGLNYEQYF.